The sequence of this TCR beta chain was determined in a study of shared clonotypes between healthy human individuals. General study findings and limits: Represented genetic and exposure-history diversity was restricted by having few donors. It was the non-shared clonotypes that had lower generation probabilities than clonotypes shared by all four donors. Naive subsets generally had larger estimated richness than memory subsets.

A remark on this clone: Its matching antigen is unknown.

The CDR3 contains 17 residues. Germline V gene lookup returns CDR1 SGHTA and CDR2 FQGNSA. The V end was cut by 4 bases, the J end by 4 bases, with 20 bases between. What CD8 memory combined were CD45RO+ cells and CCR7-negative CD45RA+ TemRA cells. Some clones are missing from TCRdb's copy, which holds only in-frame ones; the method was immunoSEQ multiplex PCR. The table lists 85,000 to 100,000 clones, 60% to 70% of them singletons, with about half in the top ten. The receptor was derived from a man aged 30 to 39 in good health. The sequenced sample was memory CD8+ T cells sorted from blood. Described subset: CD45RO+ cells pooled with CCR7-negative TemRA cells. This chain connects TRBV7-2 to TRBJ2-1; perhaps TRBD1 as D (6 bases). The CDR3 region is CASSSPIGTSYYNEQFF. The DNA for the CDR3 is TGTGCCAGCAGCTCCCCTATCGGGACATCTTATTACAATGAGCAGTTCTTC.